This paragraph covers one T cell receptor (beta chain) sequence. V lost 5 bases and J lost 7, with 11 bases in between. CDR3 size: 12 residues. Germline V gene lookup returns CDR1 MDHEN and CDR2 SYDVKM. The assay was immunoSEQ multiplex PCR, and TCRdb's table has in-frame clones only and misses some. The table includes 2,000 to 2,500 clones, around 92% detected once. This sample was taken from a study of tumor T cells in aggressive B-cell lymphoma. Sequences were obtained from tumor tissue. This clonotype was sampled from an adult with diffuse large B cell lymphoma. The rearrangement joins TRBV28 to TRBJ1-2, with D hard to call. This CDR3 is CASSPADTGYTF. The CDR3 bases are TGTGCCAGCAGTCCTGCCGACACTGGCTACACCTTC.